Below are 20 T cell receptor beta chains sequenced from a single sample in a study of cytomegalovirus exposure and HLA in healthy donors (dated by TCRdb to about 2017). Library generation was performed with the immunoSEQ multiplex PCR assay. For the multiplex PCR, a mixture combining 60 forward primers for TCR Vbeta segments and 13 reverse primers for TCR Jbeta segments was used. Here the immuneACCESS table is served through TCRdb, limited to in-frame sequences with V and J called. Missing clones are a known gap in these copies; in checked studies unresolved V genes cover under half, and the rest lacks a known reason. In this sample the table shows some 110,000 clones, 76% of which occur a single time. Roughly a sixth of the sample goes to the ten largest clones. Sequencing used PBMCs. Source of these receptors: a man over 45 in good health and CMV-seropositive.

This chain joins TRBV28 and TRBJ2-7; perhaps TRBD2 as D (7 bases). CDR1 and CDR2 from the germline V gene are MDHEN and SYDVKM. The CDR3 contains 18 residues. Trimming shortened V by 7 bases and J by 1 base, and 26 bases separated the two germline ends. The CDR3 nucleotides read TGTGCCAGCAATTGGGGTTTGGGGGGGGCTGGTGGGTCCTACGAGCAGTACTTC. It encodes CASNWGLGGAGGSYEQYF.

The rearrangement joins TRBV27 to TRBJ2-1; D perhaps matches TRBD2 (6 bases). Deletions cut 2 bases from V and 9 bases from J, with 14 bases between. CDR3 length equals 14 residues. CDR1 is MNHEY, CDR2 SMNVEV, per germline (reference sequence). CDR3 coding DNA: TGTGCCAGCAGTTTAGAGGCGGGATTCGGTGAGCAGTTCTTC. This gives the protein CASSLEAGFGEQFF.

This clone was found a few times. The chain employs TRBV7-9 and TRBJ2-3; 8 nucleotides align to TRBD2. CDR1 is SEHNR and CDR2 is FQNEAQ in the germline V gene (reference sequence). Trimming cost V 1 base and J 3 bases; bases outside gene matches: 6. The CDR3 covers 16 residues. The CDR3 spells CASSLVGGGLTDTQYF. CDR3 coding DNA: TGTGCCAGCAGCTTAGTTGGCGGGGGGTTGACAGATACGCAGTATTTT.

The rearrangement joins TRBV4-3 to TRBJ1-6, with TRBD1 matching 7 bases. Germline loops: CDR1 LGHNA, CDR2 YSLEER. CDR3 size: 19 residues. V lost 3 bases and J lost 5; bases outside the gene matches: 16. CDR3 DNA sequence: TGCGCCAGCAGCCATCTATATGATACAGGGGATCGGGATAATTCACCCCTCCACTTT. Encoded protein: CASSHLYDTGDRDNSPLHF.

V is TRBV21-1 and J is TRBJ1-5; TRBD1 reflects the table's D call only, with no check against the DNA. TRBV21-1 is tagged as a pseudogene. The CDR3 contains 18 residues. The chain's CDR3 is CASSKGRGVGICNQPQHF. Here the CDR3 DNA reads TGTGCCAGCAGCAAAGGCAGGGGGGTGGGTATATGCAATCAGCCCCAGCATTTT.

The CDR3, as DNA: TGTGCCAGCAGCGGCAGGGACTACGAGCAGTACTTC. Translated, it gives CASSGRDYEQYF. The chain links TRBV7-2 to TRBJ2-7; possible D gene TRBD1, 5 bases. Trimming left V 5 bases short and J 3 bases short, with 8 bases between. Germline V gene data show CDR1 as SGHTA and CDR2 as FQGNSA. This CDR3 contains 12 residues.

V and J are TRBV15 and TRBJ2-7, with a weak D call TRBD2 (6 bases). This CDR3 has 16 residues. Germline CDR1 and CDR2: LNHNV and YYDKDF (reference sequence). V was pared by 1 base and J by 0 bases, with 13 bases between. CDR3 DNA: TGTGCCACCAGCAGAGGTTGGGGACTGAGCTCCTACGAGCAGTACTTC. Translated, it gives CATSRGWGLSSYEQYF.

The V call is TRBV25-1, the J call TRBJ1-4, with 7 nucleotides matching TRBD1. With 0 bases clipped from V and 3 bases from J, the junction kept 4 bases outside the gene matches. The CDR3 runs 16 residues. The germline V gene encodes CDR1 MGHDK and CDR2 SYGVNS. The CDR3 loop reads CASSEYGTASNEKLFF. The DNA for the CDR3 is TGTGCCAGCAGTGAATACGGGACAGCTTCTAATGAAAAACTGTTTTTT. The entire variable domain, with the rest obtained from reference TRBV25-1 and TRBJ1-4, is as follows: EADIYQTPRYLVIGTGKKITLECSQTMGHDKMYWYQQDPGMELHLIHYSYGVNSTEKGDLSSESTVSRIRTEHFPLTLESARPSHTSQYLCASSEYGTASNEKLFFGSGTQLSVL.

This clone appeared once. The chain combines TRBV19 with TRBJ2-1; 10 nucleotides agree with TRBD2. From germline, CDR1 is LNHDA and CDR2 SQIVND (reference sequence). CDR3 length equals 18 residues. The J segment lost 1 base and the V segment lost 3 bases, leaving 9 bases of the junction unmatched. The CDR3 region has the DNA TGTGCCAGTAGTATTTCTAGCGGGAGCATAGGTTCCTACAATGAGCAGTTCTTC. It codes for CASSISSGSIGSYNEQFF. Using reference TRBV19 and TRBJ2-1 for the parts outside the CDR3, the full variable domain is DGGITQSPKYLFRKEGQNVTLSCEQNLNHDAMYWYRQDPGQGLRLIYYSQIVNDFQKGDIAEGYSVSREKKESFPLTVTSAQKNPTAFYLCASSISSGSIGSYNEQFFGPGTRLTVL.

The CDR3 sequence: CATSSSGATYNEQFF. The CDR3 nucleotides are TGTGCCACCAGCTCTAGCGGCGCGACCTACAATGAGCAGTTCTTC. The chain uses TRBV15 and TRBJ2-1, with 7 bases matching TRBD2. Germline CDR1 reads LNHNV; CDR2 reads YYDKDF (reference sequence). CDR3 length: 15 residues. The ends lost 5 bases at V and 2 bases at J; junction bases unmatched: 6.

This rearrangement joins TRBV6-6 to TRBJ1-2, with unresolved D. The V gene lost 0 bases and the J gene lost 4 bases, with 9 bases spanning the gap. This CDR3 is built from 14 residues. The V gene's germline CDR1 is MNHNY and CDR2 SVGAGI (reference sequence). The CDR3 region is CASSYSEASYGYTF. CDR3 DNA sequence: TGTGCCAGCAGTTACTCGGAGGCCTCCTATGGCTACACCTTC.

The rearrangement uses TRBV19 and TRBJ2-5; 7 bases align to TRBD2. In germline, CDR1 is LNHDA, CDR2 SQIVND (reference sequence). V shed 5 bases and J 1 base; nucleotides not matched to a gene: 4. CDR3 length: 14 amino acids. The CDR3 coding sequence is TGTGCCAGTAGTCCGCGGGGGTTCCAAGAGACCCAGTACTTC. Amino acids: CASSPRGFQETQYF. Full variable domain (remainder filled in from reference TRBV19 and TRBJ2-5): DGGITQSPKYLFRKEGQNVTLSCEQNLNHDAMYWYRQDPGQGLRLIYYSQIVNDFQKGDIAEGYSVSREKKESFPLTVTSAQKNPTAFYLCASSPRGFQETQYFGPGTRLLVL.

The V and J genes are TRBV19 and TRBJ2-1, with 10 bases aligning to TRBD2. Germline CDR1 LNHDA, CDR2 SQIVND (reference sequence). V shed 0 bases, J shed 7 bases, and the junction held 3 bases outside the gene matches. The CDR3 runs 15 residues. As DNA, the CDR3 is TGTGCCAGTAGTATAGAGGCTAGCGGGAGAAATGAGCAGTTCTTC. Translation: CASSIEASGRNEQFF. Full variable domain (rest looked up from reference TRBV19 and TRBJ2-1): DGGITQSPKYLFRKEGQNVTLSCEQNLNHDAMYWYRQDPGQGLRLIYYSQIVNDFQKGDIAEGYSVSREKKESFPLTVTSAQKNPTAFYLCASSIEASGRNEQFFGPGTRLTVL.

A few counts support this clone. The chain recombines TRBV5-8 with TRBJ1-5; D might be TRBD1 (6 bases). This CDR3 spans 17 amino acids. V was cut by 2 bases and J by 2 bases, with 17 bases left in between. CDR1 SGHTS and CDR2 YDEGEE come from the germline V gene. CDR3 DNA: TGTGCCAGCAGCTTCGGACAGAATGGTTTGCGCAATCAGCCCCAGCATTTT. This translates into CASSFGQNGLRNQPQHF. The variable domain in full, with the rest retrieved from reference TRBV5-8 and TRBJ1-5, is EAGVTQSPTHLIKTRGQQATLRCSPISGHTSVYWYQQALGLGLQFLLWYDEGEERNRGNFPPRFSGRQFPNYSSELNVNALELEDSALYLCASSFGQNGLRNQPQHFGDGTRLSIL.

This clone was found a few times. The chain is built from TRBV6-1 and TRBJ2-7; TRBD1 might be the D (6 bases). V lost 5 bases and J 3 bases, leaving 14 bases between the germline ends. Germline-derived CDR1 and CDR2 are MNHNS and SASEGT. This CDR3 contains 14 residues. CDR3 in amino acids: CASSSRQDGYEQYF. Written as DNA, the CDR3 is TGTGCCAGCAGTAGCCGACAGGACGGCTACGAGCAGTACTTC.

This chain connects TRBV4-2 to TRBJ2-1, with 10 bases matching TRBD2. Germline V lookup: CDR1 LGHNA, CDR2 YNFKEQ. Germline trimming cut 0 bases from V and 8 bases from J; bases unmatched to any gene: 7. This CDR3 has 16 amino acids. CDR3: CASSQEGSGRLDEQFF. The DNA of the CDR3 is TGTGCCAGCAGCCAAGAAGGTAGCGGGAGGTTGGATGAGCAGTTCTTC.

CDR3 sequence reads: CASSWSGSPYEQYF. The DNA of the CDR3 is TGTGCCAGCAGTTGGAGCGGGAGCCCCTACGAGCAGTACTTC. The chain links TRBV28 to TRBJ2-7; 8 nucleotides match TRBD2. The CDR3 consists of 14 residues. Germline V gene lookup returns CDR1 MDHEN and CDR2 SYDVKM. Trimming cost V 4 bases and J 2 bases; bases outside gene matches: 4.

This chain connects TRBV5-1 to TRBJ2-2; 8 bases fit TRBD2. Trimming took 3 bases from V and 5 from J; bases not matched to a gene: 3. Per the germline V gene, CDR1 is SGHRS and CDR2 is YFSETQ. The CDR3 has 14 amino acids. The CDR3 reads CASSSSGGTGELFF. DNA for the CDR3: TGCGCCAGCAGCTCCTCGGGAGGGACCGGGGAGCTGTTTTTT.

This chain uses TRBV27 with TRBJ1-1; D not certain. Trimming removed 5 bases at V and 3 bases at J, with 10 bases between. This CDR3 has 13 residues. Germline CDR1 MNHEY, CDR2 SMNVEV (reference sequence). Here the CDR3 reads CASSTTRHTEAFF. The CDR3 DNA reads as TGTGCCAGCAGTACGACACGACACACTGAAGCTTTCTTT.

This clone was seen a single time. The V call is TRBV5-1, the J call TRBJ2-4; a possible D gene is TRBD2 (5 bases). Germline-derived CDR1 and CDR2 are SGHRS and YFSETQ. There are 15 residues in the CDR3. Between the trimmed V and J ends, which lost 0 bases and 5 bases, there was a span of 12 bases. The CDR3 protein is CASSLGSRVQNIQYF. The CDR3 DNA reads as TGCGCCAGCAGCTTGGGGTCGCGGGTCCAAAACATTCAGTACTTC.